One and the same sample provided the 24 T cell receptor beta chains below, sequenced in a study of blood T cell repertoires in COVID-19. The assay was immunoSEQ multiplex PCR, and TCRdb's table has in-frame clones only and misses some. The sample has approximately 170,000 clones; over 75% are singletons. Sequences were obtained from peripheral blood. The receptors come from a man in his sixties who had recovered from COVID-19.

The V call is TRBV4-1, the J call TRBJ1-5, with D tentatively TRBD1 (5 bases). This CDR3 has 16 amino acids. The V gene lost 0 bases and the J gene lost 2 bases, with 11 bases spanning the gap. From germline, CDR1 is MGHRA and CDR2 YSYEKL. The CDR3, as DNA: TGCGCCAGCAGCCAAGATGGGGGGATAGGCAATCAGCCCCAGCATTTT. It encodes CASSQDGGIGNQPQHF.

V gene TRBV6-5 combines with J gene TRBJ2-7, with D possibly matching TRBD2 (6 bases). The CDR3 is 14 amino acids. From germline, CDR1 is MNHEY and CDR2 SVGAGI. With 6 bases removed from V and 0 bases from J, the gap between germline ends came to 12 bases. The CDR3 region is CASSALASSYEQYF. As DNA, the CDR3 is TGTGCCAGCAGCGCGCTAGCGAGCTCCTACGAGCAGTACTTC.

CDR3 sequence reads: CASSARLAGNYNEQFF. The CDR3 bases are TGTGCCAGCAGCGCCCGACTAGCGGGGAACTACAATGAGCAGTTCTTC. The chain links TRBV9 to TRBJ2-1; the match to TRBD2 covers 11 bases. Per the germline V gene, CDR1 is SGDLS and CDR2 is YYNGEE. The CDR3 is made up of 16 amino acids. Germline trimming cut 3 bases from V and 3 bases from J; bases unmatched to any gene: 5.

This sequence joins TRBV4-2 and TRBJ2-3; D perhaps matches TRBD1 (7 bases). The CDR3 contains 16 residues. CDR1 and CDR2 (germline): LGHNA, YNFKEQ. Trimming stripped 6 bases from V and 1 base from J, with 17 bases between. The CDR3 DNA is TGTGCCAGCAGTCCTACCGGAGGGGGCCGCACAGATACGCAGTATTTT. Its translation: CASSPTGGGRTDTQYF.

This clone was found once. The chain carries TRBV19 and TRBJ2-7; D perhaps matches TRBD2 (6 bases). CDR3 length equals 13 residues. The V gene's germline CDR1 is LNHDA and CDR2 SQIVND (reference sequence). Deletions cut 7 bases from V and 3 bases from J, with 13 bases between. The CDR3 is CASMRRGDYEQYF. Here the CDR3 DNA reads TGTGCCAGTATGCGGAGGGGAGACTACGAGCAGTACTTC.

The V gene is TRBV6-6, the J gene TRBJ2-3, with unresolved D. V was pared by 6 bases and J by 2 bases, with 15 bases between. Germline loops: CDR1 MNHNY, CDR2 SVGAGI (reference sequence). This CDR3 region has 15 residues. The CDR3 reads CASRTSLTLTDTQYF. In DNA form, the CDR3 reads TGTGCCAGCAGGACCTCTTTGACTCTCACAGATACGCAGTATTTT.

The chain uses TRBV15 and TRBJ1-2; perhaps TRBD1 as D (5 bases). The CDR3 is made up of 14 amino acids. Trimming removed 0 bases from V and 8 bases from J, with 13 bases in between. CDR1 and CDR2 from the germline V gene are LNHNV and YYDKDF (reference sequence). The CDR3 loop reads CATSRERGIGGYTF. For the CDR3, the DNA is TGTGCCACCAGCAGAGAAAGGGGAATCGGCGGCTACACCTTC.

The chain has TRBV29-1 and TRBJ2-7; possible D gene TRBD2, 5 bases. Germline V lookup: CDR1 SQVTM, CDR2 ANQGSEA. This CDR3 contains 11 residues. The germline V and J ends were trimmed by 7 bases and 4 bases, with 11 bases remaining between them. CDR3 coding DNA: TGCAGCGCCGAGGGCCTTTACGAGCAGTACTTC. Protein sequence: CSAEGLYEQYF.

The J gene is TRBJ2-7, the V gene TRBV7-6; D perhaps matches TRBD1 (6 bases). From germline, CDR1 is SGHVS and CDR2 FNYEAQ. CDR3 length equals 15 residues. Trimming shortened V by 5 bases and J by 4 bases, and 18 bases separated the two germline ends. The DNA of the CDR3 is TGTGCCAGCAGCCCCCGACAAGGGACAAATTACGAGCAGTACTTC. Translated, it gives CASSPRQGTNYEQYF.

The chain carries TRBV6-4 and TRBJ2-3; weak D call: TRBD2 (6 bases). V lost 2 bases, J lost 4 bases, and 10 bases lay in between. Germline V gene data show CDR1 as MRHNA and CDR2 as SNTAGT. CDR3 size: 14 residues. The CDR3 region is CASSDPGTPDTQYF. As DNA, the CDR3 is TGTGCCAGCAGTGACCCAGGGACTCCAGATACGCAGTATTTT.

The chain is built from TRBV7-2 and TRBJ2-7; TRBD1 matches at 11 bases. CDR3 length: 13 residues. Trimming removed 3 bases from V and 7 bases from J; junction bases left unmatched: 2. Germline V gene sequence: CDR1 SGHTA, CDR2 FQGNSA. The CDR3 protein is CASSFRDRGEQYF. DNA for the CDR3: TGTGCCAGCAGCTTCCGGGACAGGGGGGAGCAGTACTTC.

This clone was picked up one time. The chain couples TRBV5-6 to TRBJ1-4; D uncertain. This CDR3 has 15 amino acids. V was cut by 7 bases and J by 3 bases, with 16 bases left in between. CDR1 SGHDT and CDR2 YYEEEE come from the germline V gene. This CDR3 reads CASALIGDSNEKLFF. Written as DNA, the CDR3 is TGTGCCAGCGCACTTATCGGGGATTCTAATGAAAAACTGTTTTTT. The full variable domain, in which reference TRBV5-6 and TRBJ1-4 provide the parts outside the CDR3, is DAGVTQSPTHLIKTRGQQVTLRCSPKSGHDTVSWYQQALGQGPQFIFQYYEEEERQRGNFPDRFSGHQFPNYSSELNVNALLLGDSALYLCASALIGDSNEKLFFGSGTQLSVL.

V gene TRBV4-1 combines with J gene TRBJ2-6; a weak D match, TRBD2 (5 bases). Trimming took 0 bases from V and 2 from J, leaving 8 bases between them. The CDR3 runs to 16 residues. Germline CDR1 MGHRA, CDR2 YSYEKL. The CDR3 coding sequence is TGCGCCAGCAGCCAAGATATCGGGGCTGGGGCCAACGTCCTGACTTTC. This sequence encodes CASSQDIGAGANVLTF.

V and J are TRBV6-5 and TRBJ1-1; TRBD1 matches 7 bases. From germline, CDR1 is MNHEY and CDR2 SVGAGI. V trimming: 11 bases; J trimming: 0 bases; junction bases outside the gene matches: 9. The CDR3 runs 14 residues. CDR3 in amino acids: CAGRATGLNTEAFF. The CDR3 nucleotides are TGTGCCGGGCGGGCGACAGGGCTGAACACTGAAGCTTTCTTT.

This rearrangement joins TRBV12-3 or TRBV12-4 to TRBJ2-2; D gene uncertain. The CDR3 length is 13 residues. Trimming pared 2 bases from V and 5 bases from J, leaving 6 bases between. The CDR3 sequence is CASSLLRTGELFF. CDR3 coding DNA: TGTGCCAGCAGTTTACTACGAACCGGGGAGCTGTTTTTT.

The CDR3 sequence is CASSLQGAAGSPLHF. The CDR3 DNA sequence: TGTGCCAGCAGCTTACAGGGGGCAGCAGGATCACCCCTCCACTTT. The gene calls are TRBV5-6 and TRBJ1-6; 9 bases align to TRBD1. The CDR3 is 15 amino acids. CDR1 is SGHDT and CDR2 is YYEEEE in the germline V gene. After removal of 2 bases from V and 10 bases from J, the junction contained 7 bases not matched to a gene. The variable domain in full, with the rest retrieved from reference TRBV5-6 and TRBJ1-6, is DAGVTQSPTHLIKTRGQQVTLRCSPKSGHDTVSWYQQALGQGPQFIFQYYEEEERQRGNFPDRFSGHQFPNYSSELNVNALLLGDSALYLCASSLQGAAGSPLHFGNGTRLTVT.

The gene calls are TRBV19 and TRBJ1-4; TRBD1 aligns across 8 bases. With V trimmed by 5 bases and J by 0 bases, 8 bases remained unmatched. This CDR3 is 17 amino acids long. Germline V gene lookup returns CDR1 LNHDA and CDR2 SQIVND (reference sequence). CDR3 coding DNA: TGTGCCAGTAGTGTTGGGACAGGCGGAACAACTAATGAAAAACTGTTTTTT. Protein: CASSVGTGGTTNEKLFF.

V usage is TRBV2 and J usage is TRBJ2-7; 8 nucleotides align to TRBD1. Germline V gene sequence: CDR1 SNHLY, CDR2 FYNNEI. J gave up 5 bases and V 8 bases, and 14 bases lay outside the gene matches. The CDR3 spans 15 residues. CDR3 in amino acids: CASGVSRGRAHEQYF. As DNA, the CDR3 is TGTGCCAGCGGGGTGTCCAGGGGGCGCGCCCACGAGCAGTACTTC.

J is TRBJ2-5 and V is TRBV25-1; TRBD2 might be the D (6 bases). The CDR3 sequence is 15 residues long. Germline V gene lookup returns CDR1 MGHDK and CDR2 SYGVNS. The V and J ends lost 2 bases and 6 bases respectively, with 16 bases between them. The CDR3 sequence: CASSERGAGRKTQYF. The CDR3, as DNA: TGTGCCAGCAGTGAAAGGGGCGCGGGGAGGAAGACCCAGTACTTC.

V gene TRBV10-3 combines with J gene TRBJ2-3; 11 positions match TRBD1. Germline CDR1 is ENHRY and CDR2 is SYGVKD. The CDR3 has 15 residues. Trimming removed 1 base from V and 6 bases from J; junction bases left unmatched: 3. The CDR3 is CAISEWTGGEDTQYF. CDR3 bases: TGTGCCATCAGTGAGTGGACAGGGGGCGAGGATACGCAGTATTTT.

The chain uses TRBV6-5 and TRBJ1-6; no clear D. With 8 bases removed from V and 3 bases from J, the gap between germline ends came to 14 bases. Looked up from germline, CDR1 is MNHEY and CDR2 is SVGAGI. The CDR3 spans 15 residues. For the CDR3, the DNA is TGTGCCAGCGCCGATGACACGCTCTATAATTCACCCCTCCACTTT. Translation: CASADDTLYNSPLHF.

In its sample, this clone was seen many times. The chain carries TRBV5-1 and TRBJ1-2; a possible D gene is TRBD1 (6 bases). The V gene lost 0 bases and the J gene lost 0 bases, with 9 bases spanning the gap. This CDR3 has 15 residues. Germline CDR1 reads SGHRS; CDR2 reads YFSETQ. In DNA, the CDR3 is TGCGCCAGCAGCTTGGAGGGACACGCTAACTATGGCTACACCTTC. The encoded protein is CASSLEGHANYGYTF.

This chain links TRBV7-8 with TRBJ1-1, with D maybe TRBD1 (6 bases). The CDR3 is 14 residues long. Deletions cut 5 bases from V and 1 base from J, with 11 bases between. Germline V gives CDR1 SGHVS, CDR2 FQNEAQ. The CDR3 region has the DNA TGTGCCAGCAGCGTCAGGGGAAGGAACACTGAAGCTTTCTTT. This translates into CASSVRGRNTEAFF.

This rearrangement joins TRBV6-4 to TRBJ2-3, with 7 positions matching TRBD1. J lost 3 bases, V lost 7 bases, and 7 bases had no gene match. The CDR3 spans 14 residues. Germline V gene data show CDR1 as MRHNA and CDR2 as SNTAGT. CDR3 in amino acids: CASTREGATDTQYF. The CDR3, as DNA: TGTGCCAGCACCCGAGAGGGGGCAACAGATACGCAGTATTTT.